This TCR beta chain was sequenced for a study of blood T cell repertoires in COVID-19. Study in general: Donors in the United States, Italy and Spain gave samples during acute or convalescent COVID-19. Sample material is recorded as cDNA or gDNA derived from T cells, B-cell-depleted T cells, or PBMCs.

In the source study's methods: Estimates of nucleated cell counts were drawn from the amplification of reference gene primers. Sequencing was performed with immunoSEQ multiplex PCR; in TCRdb, only in-frame clones are kept and a portion is missing. That table supplies the V and J calls and clone size; D and trimming were determined from the DNA. In the table there are roughly 100,000 clones, roughly nine tenths of which are singletons. The specimen sequenced was peripheral blood. The clonotype originates from a woman of 80 years or more in a cohort sampled during active COVID-19.

The CDR3 sequence is CASSQAPFNTIYF. CDR3 sequence (DNA): TGTGCCAGCAGCCAAGCCCCGTTTAACACCATATATTTT. The chain recombines TRBV3-1 (or the pseudogene TRBV3-2) with TRBJ1-3; no clear D gene. CDR1 is LGHDT and CDR2 is YNNKEL in the germline V gene (reference sequence). The CDR3 runs to 13 residues. Trimming removed 1 base at V and 7 bases at J, with 8 bases between.